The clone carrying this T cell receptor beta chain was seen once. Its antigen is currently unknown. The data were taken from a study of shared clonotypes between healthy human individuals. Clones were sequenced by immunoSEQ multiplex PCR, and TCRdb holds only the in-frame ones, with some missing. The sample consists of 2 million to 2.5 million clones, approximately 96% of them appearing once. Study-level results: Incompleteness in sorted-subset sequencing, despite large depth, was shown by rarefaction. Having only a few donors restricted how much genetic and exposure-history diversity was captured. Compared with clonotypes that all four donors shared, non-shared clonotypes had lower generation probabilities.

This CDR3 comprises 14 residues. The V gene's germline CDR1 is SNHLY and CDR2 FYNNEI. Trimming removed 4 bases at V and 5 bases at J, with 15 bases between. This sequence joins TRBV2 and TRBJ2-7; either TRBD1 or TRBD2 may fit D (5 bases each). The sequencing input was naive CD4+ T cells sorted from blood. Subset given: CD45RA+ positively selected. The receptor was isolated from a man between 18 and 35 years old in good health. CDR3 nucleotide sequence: TGTGCCAGCAGTGTCGGGGCAATGGGCAACGAGCAGTACTTC. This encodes CASSVGAMGNEQYF.